This T cell receptor (beta chain) was obtained from a study of graft-versus-host responses after intestinal transplantation. Here immunoSEQ multiplex PCR was the method, and the copy in TCRdb shows in-frame clones only, minus some. The sample has 90,000 or so clones, around 83% seen once. The ends were cut back, 2 bases at V and 1 base at J, with 9 bases in the middle. From germline, CDR1 is MNHEY and CDR2 SVGAGI. This CDR3 is 15 amino acids long. With respect to this clone: The target antigen is unknown.

The material was unstimulated CD4+ T cells sorted from spleen or lymph node cells, obtained before intestinal transplant. The origin of this receptor is a human donor who received an intestinal transplant. The chain carries TRBV6-5 and TRBJ1-5; possibly TRBD1 for D (5 bases). CDR3 in DNA: TGTGCCAGCAGTTACAGGGGAGGGAGCAATCAGCCCCAGCATTTT. This encodes CASSYRGGSNQPQHF.